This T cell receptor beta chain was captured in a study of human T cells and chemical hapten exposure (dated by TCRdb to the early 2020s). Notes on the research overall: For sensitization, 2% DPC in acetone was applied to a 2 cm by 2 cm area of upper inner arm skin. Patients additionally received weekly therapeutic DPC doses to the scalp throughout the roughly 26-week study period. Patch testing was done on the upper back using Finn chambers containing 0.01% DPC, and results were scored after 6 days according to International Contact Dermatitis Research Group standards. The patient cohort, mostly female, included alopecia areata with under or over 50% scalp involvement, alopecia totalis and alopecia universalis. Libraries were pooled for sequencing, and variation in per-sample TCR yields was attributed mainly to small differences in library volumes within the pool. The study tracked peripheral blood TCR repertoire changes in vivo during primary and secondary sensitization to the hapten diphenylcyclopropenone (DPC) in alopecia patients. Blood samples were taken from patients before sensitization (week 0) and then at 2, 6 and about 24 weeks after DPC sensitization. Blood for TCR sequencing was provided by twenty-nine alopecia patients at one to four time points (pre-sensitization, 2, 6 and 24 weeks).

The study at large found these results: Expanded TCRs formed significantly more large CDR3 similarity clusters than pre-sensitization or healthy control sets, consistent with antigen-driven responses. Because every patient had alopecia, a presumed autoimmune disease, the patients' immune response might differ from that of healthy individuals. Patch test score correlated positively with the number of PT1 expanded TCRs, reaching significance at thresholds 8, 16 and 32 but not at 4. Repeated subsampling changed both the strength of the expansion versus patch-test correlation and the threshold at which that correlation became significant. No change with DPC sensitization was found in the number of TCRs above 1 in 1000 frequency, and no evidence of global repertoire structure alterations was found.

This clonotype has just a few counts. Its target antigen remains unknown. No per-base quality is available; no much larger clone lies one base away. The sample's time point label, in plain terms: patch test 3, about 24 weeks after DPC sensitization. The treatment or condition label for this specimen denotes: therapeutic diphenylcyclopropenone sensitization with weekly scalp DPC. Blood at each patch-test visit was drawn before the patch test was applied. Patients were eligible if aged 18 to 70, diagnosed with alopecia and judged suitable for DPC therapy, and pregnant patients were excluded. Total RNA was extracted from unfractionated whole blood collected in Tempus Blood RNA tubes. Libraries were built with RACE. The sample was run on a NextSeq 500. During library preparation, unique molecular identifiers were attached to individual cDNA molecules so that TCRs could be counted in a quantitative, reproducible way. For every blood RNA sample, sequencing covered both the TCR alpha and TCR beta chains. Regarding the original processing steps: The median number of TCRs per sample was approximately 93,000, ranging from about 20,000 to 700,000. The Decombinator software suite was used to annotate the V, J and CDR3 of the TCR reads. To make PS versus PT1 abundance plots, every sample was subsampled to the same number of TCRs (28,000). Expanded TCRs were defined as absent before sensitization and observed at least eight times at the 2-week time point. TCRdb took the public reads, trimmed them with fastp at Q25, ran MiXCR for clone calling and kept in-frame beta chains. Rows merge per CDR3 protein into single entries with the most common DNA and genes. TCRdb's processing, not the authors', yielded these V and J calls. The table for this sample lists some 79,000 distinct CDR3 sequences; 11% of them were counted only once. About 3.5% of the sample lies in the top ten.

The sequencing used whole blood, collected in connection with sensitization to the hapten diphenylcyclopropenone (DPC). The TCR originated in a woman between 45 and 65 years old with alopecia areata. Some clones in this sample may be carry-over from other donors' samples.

The CDR3 has the sequence CASRTSRPYEQYF. The sequenced DNA is TGTGCCAGCAGGACTAGCCGTCCCTACGAGCAGTACTTC. The chain employs TRBV28 and TRBJ2-7; the junction holds 7 bases that match TRBD2. For CDR1 and CDR2, the germline V gene lists MDHEN and SYDVKM. Measured from the cysteine to the phenylalanine, the CDR3 is 13 residues long. Only CDR3 DNA is held: 39 bases, read in frame from base 1. Trimming leaves V shorter by 6 bases and J shorter by 2 bases, with the junction holding 4 bases beyond the gene matches.